One sample yielded the 14 T cell receptor beta chains listed below, sequenced in a study of tumor and adjacent non-tumor tissue in lung cancer. Three rounds of nested PCR, following a modified ARM-PCR protocol, produced the TCRbeta library. In TCRdb, the multiplex PCR reads were re-called with MiXCR into one record per CDR3 protein. Of 35,000 to 55,000 distinct CDR3 sequences listed, roughly three fifths are singletons. RNA was extracted from bulk tissue without any cell sorting. The normal lung tissue was taken more than 3 cm from the tumor edge. The sequenced sample was distant non-tumor lung tissue. Source of these receptors: a woman aged 40 to 55 with non-small cell lung cancer.

A remark on this clonotype: This CDR3 fails to terminate in the conserved phenylalanine or tryptophan, so it likely reflects a read error. The genes are TRBV4-1 and TRBJ2-1; maybe TRBD1 (5 bases). CDR3 length equals 14 residues. CDR1 is MGHRA and CDR2 is YSYEKL in the germline V gene. CDR3 nucleotide sequence: TGCACCAGCAGCCAGGGAAGTAGGAGCGATGAGCAGTTCTCC. This gives the protein CTSSQGSRSDEQFS.

Turning to this clonotype: An end of the junction does not agree with germline; a read error may underlie this. The DNA for the CDR3 is TGTGCCAGCAGGAAGGGACAGGGGTTCTCAGATATGCAGTATTTT. Amino acids: CASRKGQGFSDMQYF. The chain employs TRBV6-6 and TRBJ2-3, with 10 positions matching TRBD1. This CDR3 is built from 15 residues. CDR1 and CDR2 from the germline V gene are MNHNY and SVGAGI (reference sequence).

This clonotype was detected many times. This sequence joins TRBV12-3 or TRBV12-4 and TRBJ1-1; possibly TRBD1 for D (5 bases). There are 12 residues in the CDR3. V dropped 4 bases and J dropped 3 bases, with 6 bases sitting between them. The DNA for the CDR3 is TGTGCCAGCAGTTGGGGGTACACTGAAGCTTTCTTT. This translates into CASSWGYTEAFF.

This clonotype was detected many times. The rearrangement joins TRBV14 to TRBJ1-2; D not certain. The CDR3 contains 15 residues. Looked up from germline, CDR1 is SGHDN and CDR2 is FVKESK. Trimming stripped 2 bases from V and 0 bases from J, with 10 bases between. The CDR3 loop is CASSQRSAANYGYTF. In DNA, the CDR3 is TGTGCCAGCAGCCAACGATCGGCAGCTAACTATGGCTACACCTTC.

This clonotype has more than one count but fewer than ten. Possible read error: a much larger clone is one base away. The chain combines TRBV29-1 with TRBJ1-3; D unclear. This CDR3 is built from 11 residues. Germline V CDR1 and CDR2: SQVTM, ANQGSEA. Here the CDR3 reads CSVLSGNAIYF. The CDR3 region has the DNA TGCAGCGTTCTCTCTGGAAACGCCATATATTTT.

As concerns this clonotype: An end of the junction differs from the germline gene, which may be a read error. This chain uses TRBV11-2 with TRBJ2-5; D might be TRBD1 or TRBD2, each matching 5 bases. Germline CDR1 is SGHAT and CDR2 is FQNNGV. The length of the CDR3 is 14 residues. The CDR3 bases are TGTACCAGCAGCTTAGTCGATTACCAAGGGACCCGGTACTTC. Its protein product is CTSSLVDYQGTRYF.

In the case of this clonotype: A junction end diverges from the germline sequence, so it may reflect a read error. The gene calls are TRBV6-1 and TRBJ1-6; 9 positions agree with TRBD1. CDR3 size: 12 residues. Per the germline V gene, CDR1 is MNHNS and CDR2 is SASEGT. CDR3 sequence reads: CASMTGGSPPHF. The CDR3 coding sequence is TGTGCCAGCATGACAGGGGGGTCACCCCCCCACTTT.

The J gene is TRBJ2-7, the V gene TRBV20-1; TRBD2 agrees at 8 bases. This CDR3 is 17 amino acids long. V shed 0 bases and J 0 bases; nucleotides not matched to a gene: 10. Looked up from germline, CDR1 is DFQATT and CDR2 is SNEGSKA (reference sequence). CDR3 nucleotides: TGCAGTGCTAGAGATGCGGGGGGACCGACTGGCTCCTACGAGCAGTACTTC. Its translation: CSARDAGGPTGSYEQYF.

This clonotype was recorded a few times. This chain connects TRBV11-1 to TRBJ2-1; TRBD2 agrees at 14 bases. Per germline, CDR1 SGHAT and CDR2 FQDESV (reference sequence). V shed 5 bases, J shed 5 bases, and the junction held 8 bases outside the gene matches. CDR3 length equals 17 residues. The CDR3 loop reads CASSLGLAGEVDNEQFF. DNA of the CDR3: TGTGCCAGCAGCCTGGGACTAGCGGGAGAAGTTGACAATGAGCAGTTCTTC.

The chain joins TRBV12-3 or TRBV12-4 to TRBJ2-7; D uncertain. V was pared by 3 bases and J by 0 bases, with 12 bases between. CDR3 length: 15 residues. The DNA for the CDR3 is TGTGCCAGCAGTTTTGGGATACAGAGCTCCTACGAGCAGTACTTC. It encodes CASSFGIQSSYEQYF.

The chain joins TRBV6-5 to TRBJ2-2; 8 bases align to TRBD1. Germline V gene data show CDR1 as MNHEY and CDR2 as SVGAGI. J lost 4 bases, V lost 6 bases, and 10 bases had no gene match. The CDR3 length is 16 residues. CDR3: CASSRGQGVSTGELFF. In DNA, the CDR3 is TGTGCCAGCAGCCGAGGACAGGGAGTCTCCACCGGGGAGCTGTTTTTT.

In this sample, this clonotype turned up a few times. A clone one base away is much larger, so this may be a read error. V usage is TRBV28 and J usage is TRBJ2-7; D gene uncertain. The CDR3 is made up of 13 amino acids. Germline V gene lookup returns CDR1 MDHEN and CDR2 SYDVKM. The CDR3 sequence is CAGSVRPYEEQYF. CDR3 DNA: TGTGCCGGCAGCGTCCGGCCTTACGAGGAGCAGTACTTC.

V is TRBV7-9 and J is TRBJ1-6; D might be TRBD1 (5 bases). Trimming cost V 5 bases and J 7 bases, with 21 bases left between them. In germline, CDR1 is SEHNR, CDR2 FQNEAQ (reference sequence). CDR3 length: 17 amino acids. The CDR3: CASSAGPGNLENSPLHF. The CDR3 nucleotides read TGTGCCAGCAGCGCTGGGCCAGGGAATCTCGAAAATTCACCCCTCCACTTT.

This chain uses TRBV11-2 with TRBJ2-7; D gene ambiguous. CDR3 length equals 13 residues. Germline values: CDR1 SGHAT, CDR2 FQNNGV. V was pared by 3 bases and J by 7 bases, with 13 bases between. The CDR3 loop reads CASSFVPAKEQYF. CDR3 in DNA: TGTGCCAGCAGCTTTGTCCCGGCGAAGGAGCAGTACTTC.